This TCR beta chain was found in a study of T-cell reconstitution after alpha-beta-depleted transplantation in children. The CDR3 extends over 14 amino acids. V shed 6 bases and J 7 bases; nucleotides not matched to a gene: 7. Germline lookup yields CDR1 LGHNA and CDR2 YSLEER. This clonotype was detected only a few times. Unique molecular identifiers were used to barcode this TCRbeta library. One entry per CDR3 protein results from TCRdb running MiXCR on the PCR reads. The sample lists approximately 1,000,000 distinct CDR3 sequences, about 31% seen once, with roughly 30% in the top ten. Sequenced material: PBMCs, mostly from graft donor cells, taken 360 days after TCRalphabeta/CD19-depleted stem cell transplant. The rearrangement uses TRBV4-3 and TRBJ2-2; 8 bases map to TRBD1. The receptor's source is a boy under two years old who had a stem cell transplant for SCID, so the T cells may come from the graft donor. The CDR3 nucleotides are TGCGCCAGCAGACCGGACAGGGCTGGCGGGGAGCTGTTTTTT. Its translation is CASRPDRAGGELFF.